This T cell receptor (beta chain) was sequenced during a study of vaccination effects on CD4 cells after COVID-19. The study, taken as a whole, reports: Clones of infection and vaccine origin contracted markedly late after vaccination. The study, lacking early post-infection timepoints, had few convalescent patients.

The table came from immunoSEQ multiplex PCR; TCRdb's copy has only in-frame clones and leaves some out. The data contain tens of thousands of clones, about 79% of them singletons. Antigen-specific CD4+ T cell clonotypes were called by their expansion after viral peptide-pool culture in ViraFEST. The authors isolated CD4+ T cells after roughly eleven days of culture. All vaccine recipients tested negative for nucleocapsid antibodies and had never contracted SARS-CoV-2 infection. It was with roughly 9.5 IU/ml IL-2 and about 10 ug/ml peptides that around 1.9 million PBMC per well were cultured. On both days 3 and 7, half of the culture medium was replaced with IL-2 medium. Comment on this clone: The antigen is not known.

Germline V gene data show CDR1 as SNHLY and CDR2 as FYNNEI. Trimming removed 8 bases at V and 0 bases at J, with 10 bases between. The CDR3 length is 14 residues. The sequencing here drew on CD4+ T cells from PBMCs cultured with HCoV-OC43 spike peptides, taken before COVID-19 vaccination. The subset was: HCoV-OC43 spike overlapping peptide pool stimulation. The rearrangement links TRBV2 to TRBJ1-4; D gene uncertain. The TCR comes from a human donor who received a COVID-19 vaccine. CDR3 DNA: TGTGCCAGCTCCGCGCCGGCAACTAATGAAAAACTGTTTTTT. Amino acids: CASSAPATNEKLFF.